The clone carrying this T cell receptor beta chain was counted a few times. The antigen remains unidentified. This CDR3 comprises 15 residues. J lost 4 bases, V lost 6 bases, and 4 bases had no gene match. CDR1 MNHNS and CDR2 SASEGT come from the germline V gene. The data are from a study of response to subunit inactivated influenza vaccine. Points from the study as a whole: With each seasonal influenza vaccination, the authors suggested, few new T cells are recruited.

TCRdb redid the calling of the RT-PCR reads with MiXCR, one entry per CDR3 protein. The sample includes about 800,000 distinct CDR3 sequences, about 20% of them seen just once. This material consisted of PBMCs from blood, taken 5 to 6 days after vaccination. J is TRBJ2-1 and V is TRBV6-1, with 12 positions matching TRBD2. This clonotype originated in a man aged 50-59 years who received an inactivated influenza vaccine. The CDR3 is CASRDGLAGYNEQFF. The CDR3 DNA reads as TGTGCCAGCAGAGATGGACTAGCGGGGTACAATGAGCAGTTCTTC.